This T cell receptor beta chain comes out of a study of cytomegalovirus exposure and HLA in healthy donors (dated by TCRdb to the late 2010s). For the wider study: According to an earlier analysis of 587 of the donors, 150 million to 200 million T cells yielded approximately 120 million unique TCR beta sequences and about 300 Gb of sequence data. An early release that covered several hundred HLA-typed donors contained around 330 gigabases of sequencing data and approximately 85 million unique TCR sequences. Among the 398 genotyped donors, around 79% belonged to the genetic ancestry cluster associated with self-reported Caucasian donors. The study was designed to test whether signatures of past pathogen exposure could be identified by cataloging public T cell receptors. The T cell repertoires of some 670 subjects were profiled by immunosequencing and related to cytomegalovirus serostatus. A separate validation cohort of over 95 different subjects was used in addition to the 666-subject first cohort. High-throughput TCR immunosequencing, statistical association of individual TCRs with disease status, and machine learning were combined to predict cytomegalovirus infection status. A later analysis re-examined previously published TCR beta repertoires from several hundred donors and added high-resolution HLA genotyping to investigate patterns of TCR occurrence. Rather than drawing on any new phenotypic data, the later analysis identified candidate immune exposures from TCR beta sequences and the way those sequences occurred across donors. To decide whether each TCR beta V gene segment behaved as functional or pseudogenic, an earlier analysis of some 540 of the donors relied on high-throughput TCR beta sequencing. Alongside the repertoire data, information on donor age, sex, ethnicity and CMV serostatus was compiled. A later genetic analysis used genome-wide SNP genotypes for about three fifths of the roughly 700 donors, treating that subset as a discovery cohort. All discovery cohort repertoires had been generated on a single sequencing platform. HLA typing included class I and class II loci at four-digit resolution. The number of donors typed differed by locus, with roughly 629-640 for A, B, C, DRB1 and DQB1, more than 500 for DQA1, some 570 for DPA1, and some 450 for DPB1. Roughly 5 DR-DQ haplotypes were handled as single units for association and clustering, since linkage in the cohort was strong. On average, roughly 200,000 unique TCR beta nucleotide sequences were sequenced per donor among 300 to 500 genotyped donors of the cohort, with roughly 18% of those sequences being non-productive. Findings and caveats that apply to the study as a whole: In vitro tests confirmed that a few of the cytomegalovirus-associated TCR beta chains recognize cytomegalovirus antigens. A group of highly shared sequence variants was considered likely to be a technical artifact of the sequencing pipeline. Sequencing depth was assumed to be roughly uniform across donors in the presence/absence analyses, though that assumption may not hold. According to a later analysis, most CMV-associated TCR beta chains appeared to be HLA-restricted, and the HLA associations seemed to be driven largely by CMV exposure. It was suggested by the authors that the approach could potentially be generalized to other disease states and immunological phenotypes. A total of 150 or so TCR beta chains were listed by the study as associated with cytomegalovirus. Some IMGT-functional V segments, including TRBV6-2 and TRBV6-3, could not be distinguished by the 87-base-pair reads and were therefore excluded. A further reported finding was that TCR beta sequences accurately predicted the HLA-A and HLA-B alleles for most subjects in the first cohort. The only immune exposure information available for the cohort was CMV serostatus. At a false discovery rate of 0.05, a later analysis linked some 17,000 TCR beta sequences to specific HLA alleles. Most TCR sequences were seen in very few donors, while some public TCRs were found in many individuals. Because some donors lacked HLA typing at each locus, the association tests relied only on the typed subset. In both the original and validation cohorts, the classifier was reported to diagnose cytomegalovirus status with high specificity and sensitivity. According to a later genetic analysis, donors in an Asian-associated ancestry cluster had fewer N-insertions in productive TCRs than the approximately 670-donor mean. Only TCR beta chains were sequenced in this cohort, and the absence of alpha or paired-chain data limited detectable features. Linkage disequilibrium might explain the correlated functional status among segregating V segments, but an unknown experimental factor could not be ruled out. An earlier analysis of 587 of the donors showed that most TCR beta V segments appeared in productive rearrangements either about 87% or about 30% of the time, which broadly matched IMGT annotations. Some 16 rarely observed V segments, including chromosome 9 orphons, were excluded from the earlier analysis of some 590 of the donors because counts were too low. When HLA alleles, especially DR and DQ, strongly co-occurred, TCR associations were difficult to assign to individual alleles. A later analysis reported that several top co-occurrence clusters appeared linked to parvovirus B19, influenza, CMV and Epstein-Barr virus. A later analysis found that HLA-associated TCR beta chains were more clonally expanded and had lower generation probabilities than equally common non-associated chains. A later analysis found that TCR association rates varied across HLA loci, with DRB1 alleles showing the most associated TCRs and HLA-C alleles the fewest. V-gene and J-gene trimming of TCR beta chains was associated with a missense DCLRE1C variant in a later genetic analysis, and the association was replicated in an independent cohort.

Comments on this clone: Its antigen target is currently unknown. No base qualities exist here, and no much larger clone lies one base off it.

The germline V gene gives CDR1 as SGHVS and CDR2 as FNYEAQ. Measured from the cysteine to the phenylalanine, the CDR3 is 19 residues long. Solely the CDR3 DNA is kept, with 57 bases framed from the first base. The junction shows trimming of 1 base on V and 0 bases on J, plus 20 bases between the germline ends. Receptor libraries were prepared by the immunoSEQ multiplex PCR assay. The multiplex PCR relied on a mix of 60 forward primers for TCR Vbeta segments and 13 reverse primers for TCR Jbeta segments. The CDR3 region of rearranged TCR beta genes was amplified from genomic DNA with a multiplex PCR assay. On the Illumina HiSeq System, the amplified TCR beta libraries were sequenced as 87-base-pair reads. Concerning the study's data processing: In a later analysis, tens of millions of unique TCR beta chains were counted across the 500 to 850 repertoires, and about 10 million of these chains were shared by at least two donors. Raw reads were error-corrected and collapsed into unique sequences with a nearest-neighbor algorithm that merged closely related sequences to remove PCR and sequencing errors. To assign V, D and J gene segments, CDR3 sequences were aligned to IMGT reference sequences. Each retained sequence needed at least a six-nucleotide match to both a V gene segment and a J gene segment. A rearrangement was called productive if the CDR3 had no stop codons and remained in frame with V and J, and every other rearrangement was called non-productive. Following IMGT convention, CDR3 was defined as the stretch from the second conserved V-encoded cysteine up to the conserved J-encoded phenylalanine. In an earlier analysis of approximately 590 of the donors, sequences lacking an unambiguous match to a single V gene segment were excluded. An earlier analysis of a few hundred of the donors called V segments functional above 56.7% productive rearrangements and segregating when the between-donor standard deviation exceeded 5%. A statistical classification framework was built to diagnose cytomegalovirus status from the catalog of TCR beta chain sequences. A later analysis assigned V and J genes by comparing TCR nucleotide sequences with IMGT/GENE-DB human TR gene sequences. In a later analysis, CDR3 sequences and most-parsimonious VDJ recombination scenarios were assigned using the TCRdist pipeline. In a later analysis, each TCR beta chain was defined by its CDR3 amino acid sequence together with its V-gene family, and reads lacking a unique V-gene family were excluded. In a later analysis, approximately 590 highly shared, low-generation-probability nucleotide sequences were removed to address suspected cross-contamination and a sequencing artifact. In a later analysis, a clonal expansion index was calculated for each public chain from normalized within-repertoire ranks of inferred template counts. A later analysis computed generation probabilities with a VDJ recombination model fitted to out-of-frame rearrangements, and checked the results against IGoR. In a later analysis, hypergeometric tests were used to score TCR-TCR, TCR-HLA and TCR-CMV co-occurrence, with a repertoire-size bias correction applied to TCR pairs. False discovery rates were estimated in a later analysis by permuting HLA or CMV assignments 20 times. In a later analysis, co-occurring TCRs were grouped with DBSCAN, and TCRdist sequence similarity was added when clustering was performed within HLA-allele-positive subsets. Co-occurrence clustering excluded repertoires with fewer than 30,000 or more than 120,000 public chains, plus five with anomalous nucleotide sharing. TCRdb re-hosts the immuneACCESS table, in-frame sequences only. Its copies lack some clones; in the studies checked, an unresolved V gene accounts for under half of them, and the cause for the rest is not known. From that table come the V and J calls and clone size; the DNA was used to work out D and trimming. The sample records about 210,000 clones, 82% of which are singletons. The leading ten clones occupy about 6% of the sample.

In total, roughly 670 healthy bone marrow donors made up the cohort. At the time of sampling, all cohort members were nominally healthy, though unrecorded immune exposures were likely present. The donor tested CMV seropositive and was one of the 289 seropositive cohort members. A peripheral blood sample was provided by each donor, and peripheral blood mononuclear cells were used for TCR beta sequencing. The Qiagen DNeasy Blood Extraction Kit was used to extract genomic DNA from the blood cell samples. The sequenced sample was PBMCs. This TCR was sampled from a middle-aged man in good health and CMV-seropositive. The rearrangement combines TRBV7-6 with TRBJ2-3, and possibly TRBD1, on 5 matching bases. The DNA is TGTGCCAGCAGCTTAGAGGACACCCTTTTATCTTCTAGCACAGATACGCAGTATTTT. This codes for CASSLEDTLLSSSTDTQYF.